A single sample gave rise to the 9 T cell receptor beta chains below, sequenced in a study of blood T cells in healthy people across ages. A second PCR of roughly 7 to 11 cycles used a sample-barcoded 5' primer and a J-beta primer mix. One entry per CDR3 protein, called by TCRdb with MiXCR from the 5' RACE reads. The table shows over 700,000 distinct CDR3 sequences, with approximately 55% occurring only once. Sequenced input: blood. The origin of the receptors is a man aged 80 or over in good health.

The chain employs TRBV3-1 and TRBJ2-1; D is ambiguous. This CDR3 comprises 15 residues. Per germline, CDR1 LGHDT and CDR2 YNNKEL (reference sequence). V shed 5 bases and J shed 8 bases, with 19 bases lying between them. The CDR3 region has the DNA TGTGCCAGCAGCGCGCCACACCAGACTTTCCATGAGCAGTTCTTC. Its translation: CASSAPHQTFHEQFF.

The V and J genes are TRBV20-1 and TRBJ2-7, with 10 bases matching TRBD1. With V trimmed by 0 bases and J by 3 bases, 8 bases remained unmatched. The length of the CDR3 is 16 residues. Germline CDR1 and CDR2: DFQATT and SNEGSKA (reference sequence). CDR3 nucleotides: TGCAGTGCTAGAGATTCGGGACAGGGGAGAGACTACGAGCAGTACTTC. Translation: CSARDSGQGRDYEQYF.

V gene TRBV27 combines with J gene TRBJ2-7; TRBD2 aligns across 11 bases. The germline V gene encodes CDR1 MNHEY and CDR2 SMNVEV (reference sequence). The V gene end was trimmed by 5 bases and the J gene end by 7 bases; junction bases not matched to a gene: 10. The CDR3 is 15 residues long. CDR3: CASSPHRLAGREQYF. The CDR3 coding sequence is TGTGCCAGCAGTCCTCACCGACTAGCGGGACGTGAGCAGTACTTC.

The chain joins TRBV12-3 or TRBV12-4 to TRBJ2-1; 9 nucleotides line up with TRBD2. J lost 8 bases, V lost 3 bases, and 11 bases had no gene match. The CDR3 covers 16 residues. The CDR3 DNA reads as TGTGCCAGCAGTTTTCGTGGTAGCGGGAGAGGGGATGAGCAGTTCTTC. Its translation: CASSFRGSGRGDEQFF.

This clonotype was seen many times. The junction does not match germline at one end; this may be a read error. The rearrangement uses TRBV5-1 and TRBJ2-5; D may match TRBD1 or TRBD2 (5 bases each). Germline CDR1 and CDR2: SGHRS and YFSETQ. This CDR3 spans 14 amino acids. CDR3 in amino acids: CASSPGTGQETQYF. The CDR3 DNA is TGTGCCAGCAGCCCCGGGACGGGCCAAGAGACCCAGTACTTC.

This sequence joins TRBV20-1 and TRBJ2-1, with 7 bases identical to TRBD2. This CDR3 is 14 amino acids long. After removal of 1 base from V and 3 bases from J, the junction contained 3 bases not matched to a gene. The germline V gene encodes CDR1 DFQATT and CDR2 SNEGSKA (reference sequence). For the CDR3, the DNA is TGCAGTGCTAGAGCCAGGACTAGCTACAATGAGCAGTTCTTC. As protein: CSARARTSYNEQFF.

The chain employs TRBV7-8 and TRBJ1-1, with 7 bases identical to TRBD1. The trim removed 5 bases at V and 0 bases at J, leaving 12 bases unmatched. This CDR3 comprises 17 residues. Germline-derived CDR1 and CDR2 are SGHVS and FQNEAQ. The CDR3 loop is CASSPFGQDAMNTEAFF. DNA of the CDR3: TGTGCCAGCAGCCCATTCGGACAGGACGCTATGAACACTGAAGCTTTCTTT.

J is TRBJ1-4 and V is TRBV20-1; 7 nucleotides match TRBD1. Germline CDR1 and CDR2: DFQATT and SNEGSKA (reference sequence). Trimming cost V 6 bases and J 5 bases; bases outside gene matches: 9. This CDR3 contains 14 residues. CDR3 amino acids: CSARPGTVNEKLFF. Written as DNA, the CDR3 is TGCAGTGCCCGTCCAGGGACAGTCAATGAAAAACTGTTTTTT.

DNA for the CDR3: TGCGCCAGCAAACAAGGGCTTACCTACAATGAGCAGTACTTC. It yields the protein CASKQGLTYNEQYF. The chain has TRBV5-1 and TRBJ2-1; D is undetermined. The J call could be wrong; TRBJ2-7 is a better fit for the DNA end. The germline gives CDR1 SGHRS, CDR2 YFSETQ. The CDR3 contains 14 residues.